These 27 T cell receptor beta chains were all obtained from the same sample, sequenced in a study of cytomegalovirus exposure and HLA in healthy donors. In the PCR, 60 Vbeta and 13 Jbeta primers were used. Profiled with immunoSEQ multiplex PCR; TCRdb holds only in-frame clones, not every one. This sample's table has tens of thousands of clones. The sequencing input was PBMCs. These receptors were collected from a woman under 40 in good health and CMV-seronegative.

The rearrangement joins TRBV27 to TRBJ2-1; 8 bases align to TRBD2. This CDR3 contains 17 residues. J lost 5 bases, V lost 5 bases, and 14 bases had no gene match. Germline-derived CDR1 and CDR2 are MNHEY and SMNVEV (reference sequence). The DNA for the CDR3 is TGTGCCAGCAGTAAATTATCCGGGAGGGGGATGGACAATGAGCAGTTCTTC. This translates into CASSKLSGRGMDNEQFF.

The J gene is TRBJ2-3, the V gene TRBV18; possibly TRBD2 for D (7 bases). Germline assignment: CDR1 KGHSH and CDR2 LQKENI. Trimming pared 5 bases from V and 2 bases from J, leaving 11 bases between. The CDR3 spans 14 residues. The DNA for the CDR3 is TGTGCCAGCTCAGCGGCGGGGGCCACAGATACGCAGTATTTT. As protein: CASSAAGATDTQYF.

This chain links TRBV6-5 with TRBJ1-1; D is possibly TRBD1 (5 bases). The germline CDR1 and CDR2 sequences are MNHEY and SVGAGI. The CDR3 sequence is 14 residues long. Trimming took 2 bases from V and 4 from J, leaving 11 bases between them. CDR3 sequence: CASSYESGGTEAFF. DNA for the CDR3: TGTGCCAGCAGTTACGAGTCCGGGGGCACTGAAGCTTTCTTT.

This rearrangement joins TRBV29-1 to TRBJ2-7; 9 nucleotides line up with TRBD1. Per the germline V gene, CDR1 is SQVTM and CDR2 is ANQGSEA. CDR3 length equals 14 residues. Trimming cost V 2 bases and J 5 bases; bases outside gene matches: 7. CDR3 nucleotides: TGCAGCGTTGAAATACAGGGGGCGCTAAACGAGCAGTACTTC. It codes for CSVEIQGALNEQYF.

This chain uses TRBV29-1 with TRBJ1-1; possible D gene TRBD1, 5 bases. This CDR3 spans 10 amino acids. Trimming removed 7 bases from V and 5 bases from J, with 8 bases in between. Germline V gives CDR1 SQVTM, CDR2 ANQGSEA. The CDR3 spells CSGGETEAFF. The CDR3 bases are TGCAGCGGGGGGGAGACTGAAGCTTTCTTT.

The chain has TRBV6-5 and TRBJ1-4; 7 positions match TRBD1. Trimming at V came to 3 bases and at J to 0 bases, leaving 1 base not matched to a gene. CDR3 length: 15 residues. The germline V gene has CDR1 MNHEY and CDR2 SVGAGI. The CDR3 DNA reads TGTGCCAGCAGTTATACAGGGGCAACTAATGAAAAACTGTTTTTT. Its protein is CASSYTGATNEKLFF.

V is TRBV2 and J is TRBJ2-7, with 7 nucleotides matching TRBD1. The J segment lost 2 bases and the V segment lost 2 bases, leaving 3 bases of the junction unmatched. This CDR3 comprises 14 residues. Germline values: CDR1 SNHLY, CDR2 FYNNEI. The CDR3 is CASSEQGETYEQYF. Written as DNA, the CDR3 is TGTGCCAGCAGTGAACAGGGGGAAACCTACGAGCAGTACTTC.

V and J are TRBV25-1 and TRBJ2-5; perhaps TRBD2 as D (5 bases). Trimming took 5 bases from V and 4 from J, leaving 11 bases between them. CDR1 is MGHDK, CDR2 SYGVNS, per germline. The CDR3 contains 13 residues. CDR3 nucleotides: TGTGCCAGCAGTCCTCTAGGAGGAGAGACCCAGTACTTC. This codes for CASSPLGGETQYF.

A word on this clone: Other DNA sequences in the sample encode the same CDR3. The chain joins TRBV27 to TRBJ1-5; D may be TRBD1 (5 bases). CDR1 and CDR2 from the germline V gene are MNHEY and SMNVEV (reference sequence). The CDR3 covers 13 residues. The germline V and J ends were trimmed by 2 bases and 6 bases, with 8 bases remaining between them. The CDR3 bases are TGTGCCAGCAGTTTAGGGGGGGGTCAGCCCCAGCATTTT. It translates to CASSLGGGQPQHF.

This sequence joins TRBV6-1 and TRBJ1-2; 10 nucleotides agree with TRBD1. Germline CDR1 MNHNS, CDR2 SASEGT. The CDR3 totals 13 residues. J gave up 7 bases and V 10 bases, and 9 bases lay outside the gene matches. The CDR3 bases are TGTGCCATCCGAAGAAGGACAGGGGGTGGCTACACCTTC. It is translated as CAIRRRTGGGYTF.

A remark on this clone: Its ends do not fully match the called genes, so a read error is possible. The chain is built from TRBV19 and TRBJ1-2, with D possibly matching TRBD1 (6 bases). Germline CDR1 and CDR2: LNHDA and SQIVND (reference sequence). The CDR3 is made up of 13 amino acids. The CDR3 here is CASSIKGNAGTSF. CDR3 in DNA: TGTGCCAGTAGTATAAAAGGGAACGCCGGGACATCCTTC.

About this clone: Other DNA variants within this sample encode the same CDR3. The CDR3 region has the DNA TGTGCCAGCAGTTTAGGGGGCGGTCAGCCCCAGCATTTT. It codes for CASSLGGGQPQHF. The chain links TRBV27 to TRBJ1-5; maybe TRBD1 (6 bases). Between the trimmed V and J ends, which lost 2 bases and 6 bases, there was a span of 8 bases. The CDR3 spans 13 residues. Germline CDR1 MNHEY, CDR2 SMNVEV (reference sequence).

The chain links TRBV4-1 to TRBJ2-3, with D possibly being TRBD1 (6 bases). Trimming stripped 3 bases from V and 0 bases from J, with 13 bases between. The CDR3 totals 16 residues. Germline loops: CDR1 MGHRA, CDR2 YSYEKL. DNA of the CDR3: TGCGCCAGCAGCCAGGGGACACCCTCTAGCACAGATACGCAGTATTTT. This codes for CASSQGTPSSTDTQYF.

The chain combines TRBV5-1 with TRBJ2-7; D call uncertain. Germline lookup yields CDR1 SGHRS and CDR2 YFSETQ. The CDR3 runs to 10 residues. V lost 6 bases and J 4 bases, leaving 5 bases between the germline ends. CDR3 in amino acids: CASIVYEQYF. The CDR3 DNA sequence: TGCGCCAGCATCGTATACGAGCAGTACTTC.

The chain links TRBV2 to TRBJ2-7, with 8 nucleotides matching TRBD2. This CDR3 region has 14 residues. V shed 6 bases and J 3 bases; nucleotides not matched to a gene: 7. The germline CDR1 and CDR2 sequences are SNHLY and FYNNEI. The CDR3 region is CASSETSDHYEQYF. CDR3 sequence (DNA): TGTGCCAGCAGCGAGACTAGCGACCACTACGAGCAGTACTTC.

This chain links TRBV5-1 with TRBJ1-3; D is uncertain. The CDR3 is 13 amino acids. V shed 0 bases and J shed 2 bases, with 3 bases lying between them. The germline V gene has CDR1 SGHRS and CDR2 YFSETQ. The CDR3 reads CASSLGAGNTIYF. As DNA, the CDR3 is TGCGCCAGCAGCTTGGGCGCTGGAAACACCATATATTTT. Filled out from reference TRBV5-1 and TRBJ1-3, the complete variable domain reads KAGVTQTPRYLIKTRGQQVTLSCSPISGHRSVSWYQQTPGQGLQFLFEYFSETQRNKGNFPGRFSGRQFSNSRSEMNVSTLELGDSALYLCASSLGAGNTIYFGEGSWLTVV.

V usage is TRBV18 and J usage is TRBJ1-1; tentative D call: TRBD1 (6 bases). CDR1 is KGHSH, CDR2 LQKENI, per germline. The CDR3 runs to 14 residues. The V end was cut by 0 bases, the J end by 9 bases, with 14 bases between. The CDR3 DNA reads TGTGCCAGCTCACCACCGGTCCTAAGGGACAAAGCTTTCTTT. Its translation is CASSPPVLRDKAFF.

This rearrangement joins TRBV6-5 to TRBJ1-1; weak D call: TRBD1 (5 bases). The germline CDR1 and CDR2 sequences are MNHEY and SVGAGI. Trimming took 11 bases from V and 5 from J, leaving 12 bases between them. There are 11 residues in the CDR3. DNA for the CDR3: TGTGCCGCTGGGGCGGGGACTGAAGCTTTCTTT. This encodes CAAGAGTEAFF.

This chain's CDR3 is CASSPNGGDRGLYEQYF. In DNA, the CDR3 is TGTGCCAGCAGCCCAAACGGGGGAGACAGGGGCCTTTACGAGCAGTACTTC. J is TRBJ2-7 and V is TRBV5-8; 8 bases match TRBD1. In germline, CDR1 is SGHTS, CDR2 YDEGEE. This CDR3 region has 17 residues. The trim removed 4 bases at V and 4 bases at J, leaving 16 bases unmatched.

Of note for this clone: The junction departs from the called germline gene at one end, perhaps through a read error. The chain uses TRBV30 and TRBJ1-1; D may be TRBD1 (5 bases). The CDR3 is made up of 14 amino acids. Germline loops: CDR1 GTSNPN, CDR2 SVGIG (reference sequence). The DNA of the CDR3 is TGTGCCTGGAGTCCTGGGTTTAAGGACACTGAAGATTTCTTT. This gives the protein CAWSPGFKDTEDFF.

The CDR3 DNA reads as TGTGCCAGCAGCTTATGGACACAGACCGGGGAGCTGTTTTTT. It translates to CASSLWTQTGELFF. The V gene is TRBV7-9, the J gene TRBJ2-2, with a tentative D call TRBD1 (5 bases). V lost 2 bases and J lost 5, with 9 bases in between. Germline V gives CDR1 SEHNR, CDR2 FQNEAQ (reference sequence). This CDR3 contains 14 residues.

J is TRBJ2-5 and V is TRBV5-1; 12 bases fit TRBD2. The tail of the sequence fits TRBJ2-7 better, so the J call may be wrong. The germline V gene has CDR1 SGHRS and CDR2 YFSETQ. CDR3 length: 14 amino acids. CDR3 loop: CASSLGLAGDEQYF. As DNA, the CDR3 is TGCGCCAGCAGCTTGGGACTAGCGGGAGACGAGCAGTACTTC.

As DNA, the CDR3 is TGTGCCAGCTCCCTCGGGACAGAACGCTCCTACGAGCAGTACTTC. Protein sequence: CASSLGTERSYEQYF. The chain recombines TRBV18 with TRBJ2-7; TRBD1 matches at 7 bases. CDR3 length: 15 residues. Germline CDR1 and CDR2: KGHSH and LQKENI. Losses at the gene ends were 6 bases for V and 0 bases for J; bases not matched to a gene: 8.

This chain uses TRBV30 with TRBJ1-5; possibly TRBD1 for D (5 bases). CDR1 and CDR2 from the germline V gene are GTSNPN and SVGIG (reference sequence). V was shortened by 0 bases and J by 3 bases, with 9 bases between the two germline ends. There are 14 residues in the CDR3. As DNA, the CDR3 is TGTGCCTGGAGTGTTCGGGGGATCAATCAGCCCCAGCATTTT. This translates into CAWSVRGINQPQHF.

The genes are TRBV2 and TRBJ2-7; D possibly corresponds to TRBD2 (5 bases). Germline loops: CDR1 SNHLY, CDR2 FYNNEI. The ends were cut back, 3 bases at V and 0 bases at J, with 9 bases in the middle. This CDR3 is built from 14 residues. This CDR3 reads CASSDGVSSYEQYF. DNA for the CDR3: TGTGCCAGCAGTGACGGGGTAAGCTCCTACGAGCAGTACTTC.

The chain is built from TRBV4-1 and TRBJ1-4; no firm D call. CDR1 is MGHRA, CDR2 YSYEKL, per germline. V was cut by 1 base and J by 6 bases, with 3 bases left in between. The CDR3 is 12 residues long. This CDR3 is CASSQGDEKLFF. The DNA of the CDR3 is TGCGCCAGCAGCCAAGGAGATGAAAAACTGTTTTTT.

The rearrangement links TRBV6-5 to TRBJ2-5, with unresolved D. CDR1 and CDR2 (germline): MNHEY, SVGAGI. V lost 5 bases to trimming and J lost 5 bases, with 12 bases between them. This CDR3 has 13 amino acids. DNA of the CDR3: TGTGCCAGCAGTAAGATAGCCGGGGAGACCCAGTACTTC. It translates to CASSKIAGETQYF.